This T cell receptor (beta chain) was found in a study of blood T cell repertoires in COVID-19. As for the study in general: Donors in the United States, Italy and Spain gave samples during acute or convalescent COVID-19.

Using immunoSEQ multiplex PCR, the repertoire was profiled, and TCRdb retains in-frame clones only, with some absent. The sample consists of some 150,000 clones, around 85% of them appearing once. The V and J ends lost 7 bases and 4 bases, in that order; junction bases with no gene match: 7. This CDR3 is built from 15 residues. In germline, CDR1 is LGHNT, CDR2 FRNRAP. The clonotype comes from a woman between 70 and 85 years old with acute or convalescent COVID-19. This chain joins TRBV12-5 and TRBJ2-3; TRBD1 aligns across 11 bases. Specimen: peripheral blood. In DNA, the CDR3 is TGTGCTAGTGCCCCGGGACAGGGGGTTGCAGATACGCAGTATTTT. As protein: CASAPGQGVADTQYF.